This TCR beta chain was documented in a study of Graves' ophthalmopathy and Graves' hyperthyroidism (dated by TCRdb to 2017 to 2018). A note on the overall study: A patient counted as having stable hyperthyroidism if there was no progression to ophthalmopathy within 18 months of follow-up. In total, under 150 blood samples were TCR-sequenced: some 40 ophthalmopathy, roughly 77 hyperthyroidism and approximately 17 hyperthyroidism-to-ophthalmopathy patients. In roughly six hyperthyroidism patients, the T-cell repertoire of thyroid tissue was compared with the T-cell repertoire of blood. Following sampling, methimazole starting at 30 mg daily was administered to hyperthyroidism patients, and high-dose intravenous methylprednisolone was administered to ophthalmopathy patients. The study used TCR beta repertoire signatures to distinguish Graves' ophthalmopathy from Graves' hyperthyroidism and to predict progression to ophthalmopathy. To explore V-J signatures distinguishing ophthalmopathy from hyperthyroidism, a discovery set of about a hundred patients (43 ophthalmopathy, 55 to 60 stable hyperthyroidism) was enrolled. For independent validation, a separate cohort was made up of 18 to 20 hyperthyroidism patients plus 17 patients who later progressed from hyperthyroidism to ophthalmopathy. General study outcomes and caveats: In validation, the model predicted ophthalmopathy progression with more than 70% sensitivity and about 73% specificity; some 13 predicted patients were CT-confirmed with GO in a median of approximately six months. Most expanded thyroid clonotypes with frequency above 0.001 were also detected in blood, suggesting blood repertoires may reflect the thyroid immune response. Sample size was not predetermined statistically, and investigators were not blinded to group allocation. Ophthalmopathy was separated from stable hyperthyroidism by the 13-signature model with just under 90% sensitivity and just under 84% specificity in cross-validation and with 80%/75% in the test set.

Comments on this clonotype: Its cognate antigen has yet to be identified. Qualities for individual bases were not recorded, and no much larger clone is one base off.

V is pared back by 1 base and J by 0 bases, with 14 bases lying between the germline termini. Taken from cysteine to phenylalanine, the CDR3 has 16 residues. The CDR3 DNA has 48 bases and is translated from base 1. The germline V gene supplies CDR1 SGHDT and CDR2 YYEEEE. The hyperthyroidism patients were 18 to 65 years old and newly diagnosed, with a disease duration of less than 2 months. Patients with other autoimmune diseases, uncontrolled infections, pregnancy or lactation were excluded. Clinical symptoms, serum thyroxine, TRAb, thyroid ultrasound and orbital computed tomography formed the basis of the diagnosis. Total RNA was extracted using Trizol reagent, and RNA quality was checked on an Agilent 2100 Bioanalyzer. For repertoire sequencing, TCR beta CDR3 regions were amplified from RNA transcripts. The first round was an RT-PCR using HTBI primers with the Qiagen OneStep RT-PCR kit, and this first round was followed by a second-round multiplex PCR, then size selection and purification. Sequencing of the libraries was carried out on an Illumina HiSeq2000 in paired-end mode with 100 bp reads. Under the source paper's analysis protocol: SOAPnuke was used to process the reads, throwing out any read that had adapters, had uncalled bases, had a mean Phred below 15, or lacked an exact constant-primer or identifier match. High-quality paired reads were merged with COPE v1.2.5. Unique nucleotide sequences were defined as clonotypes and aligned to IMGT TRB V, D and J references using MiTCR v1.1. Analysis was restricted to V-J combinations with a frequency above 0.0001, which covered roughly 99% of repertoires. For each V-J combination, a TCR clonal expansion and chaos score was defined as the ratio of F50 clonal expansion to chaos observed in the TCRdist matrix. Welch's t-statistics and random forest were used to reduce features to approximately 13 V-J combinations, which were fed into a naive Bayes classifier. The Morisita-Horn index was used to measure how similar the thyroid and blood repertoires were. TCRdb cleaned the public reads at Q25 with fastp, built clones with MiXCR and kept in-frame beta chains. For every CDR3 protein sequence, its rows merge into one entry that carries the most common genes and DNA. These V and J calls derive from TCRdb rather than the authors' analysis. This sample gives 900,000 to 1,200,000 distinct CDR3 sequences in total; roughly 35% of them show up just once. The ten largest account for over 8.5% of the sample.

The sequence joins TRBV5-6 to TRBJ2-7; TRBD2 is a possible D gene, resting on 5 matching bases. The receptor's source is an adult man with Graves' hyperthyroidism. The sequenced sample consisted of peripheral blood or thyroid tissue (not recorded which). The DNA is TGTGCCAGCAGCTTGTATGGGGAAGGAGGCTCCTACGAGCAGTACTTC. It codes for CASSLYGEGGSYEQYF.